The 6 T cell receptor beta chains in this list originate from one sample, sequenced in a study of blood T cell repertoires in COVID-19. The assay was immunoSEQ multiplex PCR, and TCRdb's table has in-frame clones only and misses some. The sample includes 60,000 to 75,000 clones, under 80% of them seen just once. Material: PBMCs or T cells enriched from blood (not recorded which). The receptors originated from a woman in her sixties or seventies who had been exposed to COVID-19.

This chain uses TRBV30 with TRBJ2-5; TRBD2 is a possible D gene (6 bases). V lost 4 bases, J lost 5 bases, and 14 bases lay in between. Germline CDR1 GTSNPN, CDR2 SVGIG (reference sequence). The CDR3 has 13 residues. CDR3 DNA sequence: TGTGCCTGGAAAGGCGGGAAAGGCGAGACCCAGTACTTC. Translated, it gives CAWKGGKGETQYF.

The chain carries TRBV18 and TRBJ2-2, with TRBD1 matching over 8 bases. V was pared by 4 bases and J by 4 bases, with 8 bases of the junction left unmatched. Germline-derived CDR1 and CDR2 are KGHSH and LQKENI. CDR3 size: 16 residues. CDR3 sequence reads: CASSLNGQGSTGELFF. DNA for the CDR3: TGTGCCAGCTCACTAAACGGACAGGGAAGCACCGGGGAGCTGTTTTTT.

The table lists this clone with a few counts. CDR3 sequence: CASSHGGGGTDTQYF. The CDR3 DNA follows: TGTGCCAGCAGCCACGGGGGGGGCGGCACAGATACGCAGTATTTT. The chain couples TRBV13 to TRBJ2-3, with 8 positions matching TRBD2. Trimming cost V 5 bases and J 1 base; bases outside gene matches: 5. The CDR3 is made up of 15 amino acids. Looked up from germline, CDR1 is PRHDT and CDR2 is FYEKMQ (reference sequence).

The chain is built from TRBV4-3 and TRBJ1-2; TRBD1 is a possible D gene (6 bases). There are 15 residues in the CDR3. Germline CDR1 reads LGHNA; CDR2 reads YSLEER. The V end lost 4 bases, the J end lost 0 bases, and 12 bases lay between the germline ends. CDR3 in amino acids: CASSPGTTANYGYTF. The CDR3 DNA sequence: TGCGCCAGCAGCCCTGGGACAACTGCTAACTATGGCTACACCTTC.

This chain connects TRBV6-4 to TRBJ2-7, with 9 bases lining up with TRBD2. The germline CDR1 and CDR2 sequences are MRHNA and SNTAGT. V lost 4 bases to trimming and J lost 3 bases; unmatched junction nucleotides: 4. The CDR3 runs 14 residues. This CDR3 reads CASSGRGRGYEQYF. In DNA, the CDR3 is TGTGCCAGCAGTGGACGCGGGAGGGGCTACGAGCAGTACTTC.

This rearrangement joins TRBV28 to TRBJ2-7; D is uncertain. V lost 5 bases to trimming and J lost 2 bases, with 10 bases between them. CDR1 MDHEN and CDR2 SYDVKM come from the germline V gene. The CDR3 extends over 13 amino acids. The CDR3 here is CASSPDATYEQYF. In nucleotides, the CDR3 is TGTGCCAGCAGTCCCGATGCTACCTACGAGCAGTACTTC.